This T cell receptor beta chain was sequenced for a study of blood T cell repertoires in COVID-19. Study summary: Material from acute and convalescent COVID-19 was sourced from the United States, Italy and Spain. Sources were T cells, B-cell-depleted T cells, or PBMCs; the material itself was cDNA or gDNA.

Authors' data handling: From reference gene primer amplification, estimates of nucleated cell counts were derived. The data were produced by immunoSEQ multiplex PCR, yet TCRdb's version contains in-frame clones alone and is incomplete. The DNA was the basis for D and trimming; V, J and clone size are from that table. Of roughly 230,000 clones listed, roughly 80% are singletons. Looked up from germline, CDR1 is SGHAT and CDR2 is FQNNGV. This CDR3 contains 15 residues. The junction had 9 bases not matched to a gene; V was cut back by 4 bases and J by 7 bases. The chain uses TRBV11-2 and TRBJ2-2; 7 nucleotides match TRBD2. The sample comprised peripheral blood. This receptor was obtained from an elderly woman with acute or convalescent COVID-19. CDR3 coding DNA: TGTGCCAGCAGCTACCTCCGTGCGGGGGTCGGGGAGCTGTTTTTT. Protein sequence: CASSYLRAGVGELFF.